This T cell receptor beta chain stems from a study of cytotoxic CD8 clonotypes in ibrutinib-treated CLL. Assay used: immunoSEQ multiplex PCR; TCRdb lists only in-frame clones, some missing. The table has roughly 42,000 clones, just over 65% seen once. V lost 6 bases to trimming and J lost 5 bases; unmatched junction nucleotides: 7. Germline V lookup: CDR1 MNHNS, CDR2 SASEGT. This CDR3 has 15 amino acids. This sequence was found in a human donor with chronic lymphocytic leukemia. The source was PBMCs, collected after 24 months of ibrutinib treatment. The gene calls are TRBV6-1 and TRBJ2-2, with TRBD2 matching over 9 bases. CDR3 sequence reads: CASRGGLAGTGELFF. The CDR3 DNA is TGTGCCAGCAGGGGGGGACTAGCTGGGACCGGGGAGCTGTTTTTT.